The present entry profiles one TCR beta chain with its context. This entry is derived from a study of blood T cell repertoires in COVID-19. Here immunoSEQ multiplex PCR was the method, and the copy in TCRdb shows in-frame clones only, minus some. The sample gives around 100,000 clones, around 84% of which show up once; approximately 8.1% is in the top ten. Sequencing used peripheral blood. The sequence was collected from a woman aged 40 to 50 with acute or convalescent COVID-19.

The CDR3 coding sequence is TGTGCCAGCAGTTTACGGGGAGTGCACACTGAAGCTTTCTTT. Translation gives CASSLRGVHTEAFF. V is TRBV27 and J is TRBJ1-1; D is undetermined. The germline V gene has CDR1 MNHEY and CDR2 SMNVEV (reference sequence). CDR3 size: 14 residues. Trimming left V 2 bases short and J 3 bases short, with 10 bases between.